This T cell receptor (beta chain) was sequenced in a study of Graves' ophthalmopathy and Graves' hyperthyroidism. Study at large: Specimen type is peripheral blood, obtained at initial diagnosis before any treatment. Study-level findings and limits: The 13-signature model separated ophthalmopathy from stable hyperthyroidism at 85% to 90% sensitivity and roughly 83% specificity.

Concerning this clonotype: Its cognate antigen is unknown.

The CDR3 consists of 14 residues. Trimming took 6 bases from V and 6 from J; bases not matched to a gene: 9. Germline V CDR1 and CDR2: WSHSY, SAAADI. Amplification from RNA transcripts yielded the TCR beta CDR3 regions. Second-round multiplex PCR came after first-round RT-PCR with HTBI primers. MiXCR, applied by TCRdb to the multiplex PCR reads, yields one record per CDR3 protein. The sample holds approximately 700,000 distinct CDR3 sequences; about 38% are singletons and the top ten take under 3.5%. The sequence was collected from an adult man with Graves' ophthalmopathy. The V and J genes are TRBV10-2 and TRBJ1-2; TRBD1 agrees at 8 bases. Sequences were obtained from peripheral blood. This chain's CDR3 is CASSRTGYRHGYTF. CDR3 coding DNA: TGCGCCAGCAGCAGGACAGGGTACCGTCATGGCTACACCTTC.